The 5 T cell receptor beta chains below all came from one sample that was sequenced in a study of blood T cell repertoires in COVID-19. Sequencing used immunoSEQ multiplex PCR; TCRdb keeps in-frame clones, though not all of them. In the table there are about 160,000 clones, around 92% of which are singletons. The specimen was peripheral blood. The receptor set was obtained from a man aged 25 to 40 with COVID-19, enrolled during active disease.

The CDR3 here is CASSLSSLYEQYF. The CDR3 DNA reads TGTGCCAGCAGCTTATCGAGCCTCTACGAGCAGTACTTC. This rearrangement joins TRBV11-2 to TRBJ2-7; D ambiguous. The CDR3 contains 13 residues. With 2 bases removed from V and 3 bases from J, the gap between germline ends came to 8 bases. CDR1 SGHAT and CDR2 FQNNGV come from the germline V gene.

The chain recombines TRBV24-1 with TRBJ2-1; 11 bases map to TRBD2. Unmatched junction bases numbered 21, after V lost 5 bases and J lost 7 bases. CDR3 size: 20 residues. The germline CDR1 and CDR2 sequences are KGHDR and SFDVKD. CDR3 in DNA: TGTGCCACCAGTGTCCGTCCAGGTGCGGGGGTAGCGGGAGGGATGAATGAGCAGTTCTTC. Residues: CATSVRPGAGVAGGMNEQFF.

The J gene is TRBJ2-7, the V gene TRBV6-5; 9 nucleotides agree with TRBD1. The CDR3 is made up of 14 amino acids. Germline CDR1 is MNHEY and CDR2 is SVGAGI. V trimming: 8 bases; J trimming: 3 bases; junction bases outside the gene matches: 8. In DNA form, the CDR3 reads TGTGCCAGCCGGATCACGACAGGGGGCTACGAGCAGTACTTC. Amino acid sequence: CASRITTGGYEQYF.

This clone has more than one count but fewer than ten. The J gene is TRBJ2-1, the V gene TRBV27; 9 bases are a match to TRBD2. The CDR3 sequence is 15 residues long. CDR1 and CDR2 from the germline V gene are MNHEY and SMNVEV (reference sequence). V dropped 2 bases and J dropped 10; count of bases not matched to a gene: 9. The CDR3 sequence: CASSLGRGGFREQFF. For the CDR3, the DNA is TGTGCCAGCAGTTTAGGGCGGGGGGGCTTTAGGGAGCAGTTCTTC.

The chain recombines TRBV4-3 with TRBJ2-7, with 9 bases lining up with TRBD2. This CDR3 has 17 amino acids. Trimming at V came to 4 bases and at J to 2 bases, leaving 12 bases not matched to a gene. Germline CDR1 LGHNA, CDR2 YSLEER. In nucleotides, the CDR3 is TGCGCCAGCAGCCGATCATCCTTAGCGGGGGCCCCCTACGAGCAGTACTTC. Its translation: CASSRSSLAGAPYEQYF.